This T cell receptor beta chain came from a study of CD8+ T cells in alopecia areata. Treatment denoted: oral pan-JAK inhibitor, 5-10 mg twice daily. V was pared by 7 bases and J by 4 bases, with 11 bases between. The length of the CDR3 is 12 residues. Germline values: CDR1 SQVTM, CDR2 ANQGSEA. Sequencing used cDNA as its template, made by extracting RNA and reverse transcribing it. The assay was immunoSEQ multiplex PCR, and TCRdb's table has in-frame clones only and misses some. The sample shows 170,000 or so clones, around three fifths of them seen only once. This chain joins TRBV29-1 and TRBJ2-1; D is perhaps TRBD1 (6 bases). This TCR was recovered from a human donor with alopecia areata. This sample comprised CD4+ T cells sorted from blood, obtained at week 4, from a patient treated with tofacitinib. The CDR3, as DNA: TGCAGCGAAGGGACACTTTACAATGAGCAGTTCTTC. This sequence encodes CSEGTLYNEQFF.